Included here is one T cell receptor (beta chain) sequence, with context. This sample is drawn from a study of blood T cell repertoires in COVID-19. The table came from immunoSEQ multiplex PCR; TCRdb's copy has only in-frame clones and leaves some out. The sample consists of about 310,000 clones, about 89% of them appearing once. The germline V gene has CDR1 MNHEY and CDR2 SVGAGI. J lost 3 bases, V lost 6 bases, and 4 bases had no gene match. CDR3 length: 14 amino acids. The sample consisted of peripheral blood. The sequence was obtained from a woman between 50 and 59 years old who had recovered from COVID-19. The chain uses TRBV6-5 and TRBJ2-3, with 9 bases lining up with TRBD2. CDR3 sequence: CASRDSGSTDTQYF. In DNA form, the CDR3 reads TGTGCCAGCAGGGATAGCGGGAGTACAGATACGCAGTATTTT.